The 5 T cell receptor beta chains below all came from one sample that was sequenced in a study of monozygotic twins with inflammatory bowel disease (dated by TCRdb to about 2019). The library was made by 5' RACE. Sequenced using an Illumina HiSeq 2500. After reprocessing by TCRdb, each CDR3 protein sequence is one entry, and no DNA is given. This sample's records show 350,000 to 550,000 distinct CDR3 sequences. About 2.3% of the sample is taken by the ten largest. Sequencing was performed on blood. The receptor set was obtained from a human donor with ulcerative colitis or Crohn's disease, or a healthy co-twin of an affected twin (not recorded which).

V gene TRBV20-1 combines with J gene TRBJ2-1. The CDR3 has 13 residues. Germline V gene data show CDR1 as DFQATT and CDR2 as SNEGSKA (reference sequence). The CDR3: CSASSGSYNEQFF.

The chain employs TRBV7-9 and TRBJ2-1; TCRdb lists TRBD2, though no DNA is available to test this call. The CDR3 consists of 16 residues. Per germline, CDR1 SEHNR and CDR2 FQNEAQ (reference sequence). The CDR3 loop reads CASSLDGRGGYNEQFF.

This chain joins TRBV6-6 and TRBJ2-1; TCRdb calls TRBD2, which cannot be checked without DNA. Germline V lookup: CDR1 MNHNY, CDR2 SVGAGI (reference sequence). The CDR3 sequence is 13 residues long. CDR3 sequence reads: CASSSGGAVEQFF.

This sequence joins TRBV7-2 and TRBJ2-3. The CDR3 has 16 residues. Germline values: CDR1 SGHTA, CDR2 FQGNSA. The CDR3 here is CASSLVSVASTDTQYF. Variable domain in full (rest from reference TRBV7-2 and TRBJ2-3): GAGVSQSPSNKVTEKGKDVELRCDPISGHTALYWYRQSLGQGLEFLIYFQGNSAPDKSGLPSDRFSAERTGGSVSTLTIQRTQQEDSAVYLCASSLVSVASTDTQYFGPGTRLTVL.

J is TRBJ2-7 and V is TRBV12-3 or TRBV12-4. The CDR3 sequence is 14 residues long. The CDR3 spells CASSLTFGVYEQYF.